This TCR beta chain originates from a study of cytomegalovirus exposure and HLA in healthy donors (dated 2017 in TCRdb). A note on the overall study: An earlier analysis of 587 of the donors reported 276 Gb of sequence data and about 120 million unique TCR beta sequences obtained from approximately 180 million T cells. The aim of the study was to test whether cataloging public T cell receptors could identify signatures of past pathogen exposure. Of the approximately 400 genotyped donors, 65% to 90% fell in the genetic ancestry cluster associated with self-reported Caucasian donors. Along with the roughly 670-subject first cohort, a separate validation cohort of over 90 different subjects was used. HLA typing covered class I and class II loci at four-digit resolution. Approximately 330 gigabases of sequencing data and around 80 million unique TCR sequences made up an early release that covered some 640 HLA-typed donors. A later genetic analysis used genome-wide SNP genotypes for about 60% of the roughly 700 donors, treating that subset as a discovery cohort. Because of strong linkage in the cohort, 5 or 6 DR-DQ haplotypes were treated as single units for association and clustering. In the later analysis, no new phenotypic data were used to find candidate immune exposures; instead, reliance was placed on TCR beta sequences and their occurrence across donors. The number of typed donors differed by locus: roughly 629-630 for A, B, C, DRB1 and DQB1; 500 to 550 for DQA1; 606 for DPA1; and roughly 490 for DPB1. A later analysis re-analyzed previously published TCR beta repertoires from hundreds of donors and added high-resolution HLA genotyping to study TCR occurrence patterns. The study used immunosequencing to profile the T cell repertoires of approximately 650 subjects and linked those repertoires to cytomegalovirus serostatus. Among under 450 genotyped donors of the cohort, an average of 235,054 unique TCR beta nucleotide sequences were sequenced per donor, roughly 18% of them non-productive. High-throughput TCR immunosequencing, statistical association of individual TCRs with disease status, and machine learning were combined to predict cytomegalovirus infection status. Alongside the repertoire data, information on donor age, sex, ethnicity and CMV serostatus was compiled. In an earlier analysis of several hundred of the donors, high-throughput TCR beta sequencing was used to judge whether each TCR beta V gene segment behaved as functional or pseudogenic. Every repertoire in the discovery cohort had been generated on one and the same sequencing platform.

Summary of the overall study and its limitations: In a later analysis, most CMV-associated TCR beta chains were found to appear HLA-restricted, with HLA associations seemingly driven largely by CMV exposure. In a later genetic analysis, fewer N-insertions in productive TCRs were reported among donors in an Asian-associated ancestry cluster than the roughly 700-donor mean. Some 16 rarely observed V segments, including chromosome 9 orphons, were excluded from the earlier analysis of just under 600 of the donors because counts were too low. A cluster of highly shared sequence variants was judged likely to represent a technical artifact of the sequencing pipeline. Because some donors lacked HLA typing at each locus, the association tests relied only on the typed subset. A few of the identified cytomegalovirus-associated TCR beta chains were confirmed in vitro to be specific for cytomegalovirus antigens. In an earlier analysis of fewer than 700 of the donors, most TCR beta V segments appeared in productive rearrangements about 87% or about 30% of the time, broadly matching IMGT annotations. The study listed 164 TCR beta chains as associated with cytomegalovirus. According to the authors, the approach could potentially be generalized to other disease states and immunological phenotypes. The classifier was reported to diagnose cytomegalovirus status with high specificity and sensitivity in both the original cohort and the validation cohort. The only immune exposure information available for the cohort was CMV serostatus. At a false discovery rate of 0.05, a later analysis linked about 16,000 TCR beta sequences to specific HLA alleles. Several of the top co-occurrence clusters appeared to be linked to parvovirus B19, influenza, CMV and Epstein-Barr virus, according to a later analysis. The cohort was sequenced for TCR beta chains only, and without alpha or paired-chain data the features that could be detected were limited. A further reported finding was that TCR beta sequences accurately predicted the HLA-A and HLA-B alleles for most subjects in the first cohort. In a later analysis, HLA-associated TCR beta chains were found to be more clonally expanded and to have lower generation probabilities than equally common non-associated chains. The 87-base-pair reads could not distinguish some IMGT-functional V segments, including TRBV6-2 and TRBV6-3, so those segments were excluded. Roughly uniform sequencing depth across donors was assumed in presence/absence analyses, although this assumption may not hold. A later genetic analysis associated a missense DCLRE1C variant with V-gene and J-gene trimming of TCR beta chains, and an independent cohort replicated the association. Strong co-occurrence of HLA alleles, especially DR and DQ, made assigning TCR associations to individual alleles difficult. Across donors, most TCR sequences were observed very rarely, whereas some public TCRs were present in many individuals. Linkage disequilibrium might explain the correlated functional status among segregating V segments, but an unknown experimental factor could not be excluded. A later analysis found that TCR association rates varied across HLA loci, with DRB1 alleles showing the most associated TCRs and HLA-C alleles the fewest.

On this clone: No antigen is known for it. Base-call qualities are not available, and no considerably larger clone is one nucleotide away.

The cohort was made up of 666 healthy bone marrow donors. All cohort members were sampled while nominally healthy, although unrecorded immune exposures were likely present. The donor tested CMV seropositive and was one of the 289 seropositive cohort members. A peripheral blood sample was collected from each donor, and TCR beta sequencing was performed on peripheral blood mononuclear cells. Genomic DNA was extracted from the blood cell samples with the Qiagen DNeasy Blood Extraction Kit. Libraries were prepared through the immunoSEQ multiplex PCR assay. The multiplex PCR relied on a mix of 60 forward primers for TCR Vbeta segments and 13 reverse primers for TCR Jbeta segments. Amplification of the CDR3 region of rearranged TCR beta genes was performed with a multiplex PCR assay on genomic DNA. The amplified TCR beta libraries were sequenced on the Illumina HiSeq System as 87-base-pair reads. The paper's data handling went like this. Across the 666 repertoires, a later analysis counted roughly 84 million unique TCR beta chains, around 11 million of which were shared by at least two donors. Raw reads were error-corrected and collapsed into unique sequences by a nearest-neighbor algorithm in which closely related sequences were merged to remove PCR and sequencing errors. Alignment of CDR3 sequences to IMGT reference sequences was used to assign V, D and J gene segments. For a sequence to be retained, a match of at least six nucleotides to both a V gene segment and a J gene segment was required. Rearrangements were called productive when the CDR3 lacked stop codons and stayed in frame with V and J; all others were non-productive. CDR3 was defined according to IMGT convention as the region running from the second conserved V-encoded cysteine to the conserved J-encoded phenylalanine. The earlier analysis of 587 of the donors excluded any sequence lacking an unambiguous match to a single V gene segment. An earlier analysis of a few hundred of the donors called V segments functional above 56.7% productive rearrangements and segregating when the between-donor standard deviation exceeded 5%. To diagnose cytomegalovirus status from the catalog of TCR beta chain sequences, a statistical classification framework was built. In a later analysis, V and J genes were assigned by comparing TCR nucleotide sequences against IMGT/GENE-DB human TR gene sequences. The TCRdist pipeline was used in a later analysis to assign CDR3 sequences and most-parsimonious VDJ recombination scenarios. In a later analysis, every TCR beta chain was defined by the combination of its CDR3 amino acid sequence and its V-gene family, and reads without a unique V-gene family were dropped. To address suspected cross-contamination and a sequencing artifact, a later analysis removed 550 to 750 highly shared, low-generation-probability nucleotide sequences. For each public chain, a later analysis derived a clonal expansion index from normalized ranks of inferred template counts within each repertoire. Generation probabilities in a later analysis came from a VDJ recombination model fitted to out-of-frame rearrangements, and those results were checked against IGoR. In a later analysis, hypergeometric tests were used to score TCR-TCR, TCR-HLA and TCR-CMV co-occurrence, with a repertoire-size bias correction applied to TCR pairs. In a later analysis, false discovery rates were estimated by permuting HLA or CMV assignments 20 times. A later analysis grouped co-occurring TCRs with DBSCAN, adding TCRdist sequence similarity when clustering within HLA-allele-positive subsets. For co-occurrence clustering, repertoires with fewer than 30,000 or more than 120,000 public chains were excluded, along with four or five repertoires with anomalous nucleotide sharing. As stored in TCRdb, this immuneACCESS dataset retains in-frame rearrangements with V and J assigned. A fraction of the clones does not appear; measured against another copy, unresolved V genes explain less than half of the discrepancy, and the remainder lacks a known reason. From that table come the V and J calls and clone size; the DNA was used to work out D and trimming. The sample table records some 210,000 clones; around 86% of these occur just once. The ten largest clonotypes hold roughly 10% of the sample.

V was cut back by 0 bases and J by 1 base, leaving a gap of 9 bases between them. The CDR3 goes from the cysteine to the phenylalanine over 15 residues. The retained sequence is limited to the CDR3, 45 bases, with the frame set at the first base. Per the germline V gene, SGHRS is the CDR1 and YFSETQ is the CDR2. The chain joins TRBV5-1 to TRBJ2-3; perhaps TRBD1 is the D gene, with 6 bases matching. This clonotype was obtained from a woman between 50 and 59 years old in good health and CMV-seropositive. Sequencing was done on a sample of PBMCs. The CDR3 region reads CASSLVGGGTDTQYF. In nucleotide form, the sequence is TGCGCCAGCAGCTTGGTTGGGGGCGGCACAGATACGCAGTATTTT.